A single sample is the source of the 21 T cell receptor beta chains below, sequenced in a study of shared clonotypes between healthy human individuals. The protocol was immunoSEQ multiplex PCR, while the TCRdb copy is restricted to in-frame clones and leaves out a portion. In the table there are roughly 1.5 million clones, approximately 98% of which are singletons. Sequenced sample: naive CD4+ T cells sorted from blood. Subset meaning: CD45RA+ positively selected. All receptors come from a man aged 30 to 45 in good health.

This clone was recorded once. This sequence joins TRBV5-4 and TRBJ2-6, with 8 bases matching TRBD1. V dropped 3 bases and J dropped 0; count of bases not matched to a gene: 11. This CDR3 has 19 amino acids. Germline loops: CDR1 SGHNT, CDR2 YYREEE (reference sequence). As DNA, the CDR3 is TGTGCCAGCAGCTCATACAGGGGGTCCCTTCTCTCTGGGGCCAACGTCCTGACTTTC. Translating gives CASSSYRGSLLSGANVLTF.

The chain has TRBV14 and TRBJ2-7; 14 bases fit TRBD2. The CDR3 runs to 16 residues. J lost 3 bases, V lost 2 bases, and 3 bases had no gene match. Germline V gene data show CDR1 as SGHDN and CDR2 as FVKESK. This chain's CDR3 is CASSQLGLAGGYEQYF. The CDR3 region has the DNA TGTGCCAGCAGCCAACTAGGACTAGCGGGGGGCTACGAGCAGTACTTC.

V usage is TRBV19 and J usage is TRBJ1-5, with D hard to call. The germline V and J ends were trimmed by 5 bases and 7 bases, with 12 bases remaining between them. Germline loops: CDR1 LNHDA, CDR2 SQIVND (reference sequence). CDR3 size: 13 residues. The CDR3 sequence: CASSAEFRQPQHF. The CDR3 DNA is TGTGCCAGTAGTGCAGAGTTTCGGCAGCCCCAGCATTTT.

V and J are TRBV2 and TRBJ2-7; no reliable D call. Germline-derived CDR1 and CDR2 are SNHLY and FYNNEI. The V end was cut by 5 bases, the J end by 3 bases, with 11 bases between. The CDR3 extends over 13 amino acids. As DNA, the CDR3 is TGTGCCAGCAGTTCAGGACGGAACTACGAGCAGTACTTC. Translation: CASSSGRNYEQYF. The full variable domain, rest sourced from reference TRBV2 and TRBJ2-7, is EPEVTQTPSHQVTQMGQEVILRCVPISNHLYFYWYRQILGQKVEFLVSFYNNEISEKSEIFDDQFSVERPDGSNFTLKIRSTKLEDSAMYFCASSSGRNYEQYFGPGTRLTVT.

The chain is built from TRBV2 and TRBJ2-2, with D uncertain. The CDR3 is 14 residues long. Trimming took 8 bases from V and 4 from J, leaving 14 bases between them. Germline CDR1 SNHLY, CDR2 FYNNEI. CDR3 nucleotides: TGTGCCAGCTTCCCGCTGGAGTCCACCGGGGAGCTGTTTTTT. Encoded protein: CASFPLESTGELFF.

This sequence joins TRBV19 and TRBJ2-2; 12 bases match TRBD2. Trimming at V came to 6 bases and at J to 0 bases, leaving 2 bases not matched to a gene. Looked up from germline, CDR1 is LNHDA and CDR2 is SQIVND (reference sequence). The CDR3 extends over 16 amino acids. The CDR3 protein is CASRRLAGANTGELFF. The CDR3 DNA reads as TGTGCCAGTAGACGACTAGCGGGGGCGAACACCGGGGAGCTGTTTTTT.

This clone was picked up one time. This rearrangement joins TRBV12-5 to TRBJ1-1; 7 positions match TRBD1. The CDR3 is made up of 15 amino acids. V trimming: 6 bases; J trimming: 8 bases; junction bases outside the gene matches: 15. The germline V gene has CDR1 LGHNT and CDR2 FRNRAP. The CDR3 reads CASGSLRTGREEAFF. CDR3 bases: TGTGCTAGTGGCTCCCTCAGGACAGGCAGAGAGGAAGCTTTCTTT.

The chain links TRBV6-5 to TRBJ2-1; D is ambiguous. V lost 0 bases to trimming and J lost 3 bases, with 9 bases between them. The CDR3 sequence is 15 residues long. Germline CDR1 reads MNHEY; CDR2 reads SVGAGI. This chain's CDR3 is CASSYSTGHYNEQFF. The CDR3, as DNA: TGTGCCAGCAGTTACTCCACCGGCCACTACAATGAGCAGTTCTTC.

This clone was counted once. The V gene is TRBV5-1, the J gene TRBJ2-1, with 9 nucleotides matching TRBD2. The germline CDR1 and CDR2 sequences are SGHRS and YFSETQ. This CDR3 is built from 14 residues. Losses at the gene ends were 2 bases for V and 8 bases for J; bases not matched to a gene: 5. The CDR3 DNA follows: TGCGCCAGCAGCTTTAGCGGGGGCGGGGATGAGCAGTTCTTC. Its protein product is CASSFSGGGDEQFF.

The count of this clone is one. The chain uses TRBV11-2 and TRBJ1-2; unclear D gene. Germline values: CDR1 SGHAT, CDR2 FQNNGV. CDR3 length: 14 residues. Trimming took off 3 bases at V and 1 base at J, with 9 bases between the two ends. CDR3 in DNA: TGTGCCAGCAGCTTTACGACGGATAACTATGGCTACACCTTC. It is translated as CASSFTTDNYGYTF. The complete variable domain, with remaining parts taken from reference TRBV11-2 and TRBJ1-2, reads EAGVAQSPRYKIIEKRQSVAFWCNPISGHATLYWYQQILGQGPKLLIQFQNNGVVDDSQLPKDRFSAERLKGVDSTLKIQPAKLEDSAVYLCASSFTTDNYGYTFGSGTRLTVV.

The chain joins TRBV4-3 to TRBJ2-2; 10 bases fit TRBD2. Germline V CDR1 and CDR2: LGHNA, YSLEER. The CDR3 sequence is 18 residues long. J gave up 4 bases and V 1 base, and 9 bases lay outside the gene matches. For the CDR3, the DNA is TGCGCCAGCAGCCAAGGGGGGTTAGCGGGAGGTAGCACCGGGGAGCTGTTTTTT. Translating it yields CASSQGGLAGGSTGELFF.

This clone showed up just once. The same CDR3 arises from other DNA sequences in this sample as well. This chain connects TRBV7-6 to TRBJ1-1; no clear D. V shed 2 bases and J shed 1 base, with 5 bases lying between them. The germline V gene has CDR1 SGHVS and CDR2 FNYEAQ. This CDR3 comprises 13 residues. CDR3: CASSLRGNTEAFF. The CDR3 nucleotides read TGTGCCAGCAGCTTACGGGGGAACACTGAAGCTTTCTTT.

The V call is TRBV6-6, the J call TRBJ1-5; possible D gene TRBD1, 5 bases. CDR3 length: 15 amino acids. Deletions cut 6 bases from V and 5 bases from J, with 17 bases between. The V gene's germline CDR1 is MNHNY and CDR2 SVGAGI (reference sequence). CDR3 DNA sequence: TGTGCCAGCAGCATTTGGCAGGGAAGAGATCAGCCCCAGCATTTT. Protein: CASSIWQGRDQPQHF.

In this sample, this clone turned up once. V gene TRBV5-1 combines with J gene TRBJ2-7, with a weak D call TRBD2 (7 bases). CDR3 length: 15 amino acids. V dropped 0 bases and J dropped 4 bases, with 14 bases sitting between them. CDR1 and CDR2 (germline): SGHRS, YFSETQ. This CDR3 is CASSLAGGARYEQYF. In DNA form, the CDR3 reads TGCGCCAGCAGCTTGGCGGGGGGCGCGAGATACGAGCAGTACTTC.

The chain links TRBV7-9 to TRBJ2-5; 14 bases map to TRBD2. Germline V CDR1 and CDR2: SEHNR, FQNEAQ (reference sequence). There are 18 residues in the CDR3. The V gene end was trimmed by 5 bases and the J gene end by 4 bases; junction bases not matched to a gene: 12. The CDR3 loop is CASSKPGTSGSLGETQYF. The DNA of the CDR3 is TGTGCCAGCAGCAAACCTGGGACTAGCGGGAGTCTTGGAGAGACCCAGTACTTC.

V is TRBV19 and J is TRBJ1-5, with unresolved D. Germline assignment: CDR1 LNHDA and CDR2 SQIVND (reference sequence). Trimming left V 0 bases short and J 0 bases short, with 6 bases between. The CDR3 extends over 15 amino acids. CDR3 sequence: CASSIDGYSNQPQHF. DNA of the CDR3: TGTGCCAGTAGTATAGACGGGTATAGCAATCAGCCCCAGCATTTT.

V is TRBV7-3 and J is TRBJ2-2; the match to TRBD2 covers 8 bases. CDR1 and CDR2 (germline): SGHTA, FQGTGA. J gave up 10 bases and V 5 bases, and 3 bases lay outside the gene matches. This CDR3 has 12 amino acids. In DNA, the CDR3 is TGTGCCAGCAGCCCCGGGAGGGCGGAGCTGTTTTTT. Translating gives CASSPGRAELFF.

The chain joins TRBV6-1 to TRBJ2-5; D possibly uses TRBD1 or TRBD2 (7 bases each). This CDR3 spans 18 amino acids. Germline V gives CDR1 MNHNS, CDR2 SASEGT. V was shortened by 0 bases and J by 5 bases, with 22 bases between the two germline ends. CDR3 residues: CASSEAPLFRQGGETQYF. In nucleotides, the CDR3 is TGTGCCAGCAGTGAAGCGCCCCTTTTCAGACAGGGAGGGGAGACCCAGTACTTC.

The chain employs TRBV5-1 and TRBJ2-1; possibly TRBD1 for D (5 bases). Trimming took off 3 bases at V and 7 bases at J, with 8 bases between the two ends. CDR1 is SGHRS, CDR2 YFSETQ, per germline. The CDR3 is made up of 12 amino acids. The CDR3 spells CASSWGLNEQFF. The DNA of the CDR3 is TGCGCCAGCAGCTGGGGCCTAAATGAGCAGTTCTTC.

The chain recombines TRBV10-3 with TRBJ2-3; D is uncertain. The CDR3 extends over 14 amino acids. Germline loops: CDR1 ENHRY, CDR2 SYGVKD. The germline V and J ends were trimmed by 2 bases and 0 bases, with 6 bases remaining between them. CDR3 loop: CAISEQRSTDTQYF. DNA for the CDR3: TGTGCCATCAGTGAGCAGAGGAGCACAGATACGCAGTATTTT.

This chain connects TRBV5-4 to TRBJ1-4; D is ambiguous. V lost 3 bases, J lost 6 bases, and 6 bases lay in between. CDR1 and CDR2 from the germline V gene are SGHNT and YYREEE (reference sequence). The length of the CDR3 is 12 residues. The CDR3 DNA follows: TGTGCCAGCAGCTGGAGGGATGAAAAACTGTTTTTT. Translating it yields CASSWRDEKLFF.